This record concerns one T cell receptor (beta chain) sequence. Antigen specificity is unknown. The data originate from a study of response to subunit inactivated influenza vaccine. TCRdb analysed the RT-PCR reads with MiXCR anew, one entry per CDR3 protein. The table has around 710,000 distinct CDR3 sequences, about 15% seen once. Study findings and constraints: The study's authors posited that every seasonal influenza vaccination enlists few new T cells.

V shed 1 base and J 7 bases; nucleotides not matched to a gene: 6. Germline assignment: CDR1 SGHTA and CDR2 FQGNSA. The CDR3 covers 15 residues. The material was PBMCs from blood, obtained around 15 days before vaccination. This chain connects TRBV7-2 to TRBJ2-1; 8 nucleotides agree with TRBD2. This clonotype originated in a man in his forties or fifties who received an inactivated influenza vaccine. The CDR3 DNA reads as TGTGCCAGCAGCTTAGTAGCGGGAATACGGAATGAGCAGTTCTTC. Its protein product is CASSLVAGIRNEQFF.